This is a list of T cell receptor beta chains from one sample in a study of T cell responses to AZD1222 COVID-19 vaccine. Some clones are missing from TCRdb's copy, which holds only in-frame ones; the method was immunoSEQ multiplex PCR. The repertoire has about 110,000 clones, more than 90% of them found once; the top ten carry approximately 2.2%. This material consisted of peripheral blood, taken on day 0 of AZD1222 vaccination. These receptors originate from an adult in good health. Each CDR3 is given without its conserved first and last residue. The D gene is left open where the match is weak. The listing skips clone size in some rows; elsewhere it reads once, few, many or a size class.

v_call: TRBV4-2
clone_size: NA
d_call: NA
j_call: TRBJ1-5
cdr3_aa: ASSQDQVGFQPQH

v_call: TRBV7-9
clone_size: NA
d_call: NA
j_call: TRBJ1-3
cdr3_aa: ASTEFTGNTIY

v_call: TRBV13
clone_size: NA
d_call: TRBD1
j_call: TRBJ2-3
cdr3_aa: ASSRGQGTDTQY

v_call: TRBV5-1
clone_size: NA
d_call: NA
j_call: TRBJ1-2
cdr3_aa: ASSFFWDGCGYT

v_call: TRBV27
clone_size: NA
d_call: NA
j_call: TRBJ2-5
cdr3_aa: ASSLIARAQETQY

v_call: TRBV12-2
clone_size: NA
d_call: NA
j_call: TRBJ1-5
cdr3_aa: ASRLVREIVQPQH

v_call: TRBV4-1
clone_size: once
d_call: NA
j_call: TRBJ2-3
cdr3_aa: ASSRLGQTDTQY

v_call: TRBV13
clone_size: NA
d_call: TRBD2
j_call: TRBJ2-7
cdr3_aa: ASSSRLAGVYEQY

v_call: TRBV25-1
clone_size: NA
d_call: NA
j_call: TRBJ2-5
cdr3_aa: ASSKTGLGGTQY

v_call: TRBV6-5
clone_size: NA
d_call: TRBD1
j_call: TRBJ1-1
cdr3_aa: ASGDRQGMNTEAF

v_call: TRBV2
clone_size: once
d_call: NA
j_call: TRBJ1-4
cdr3_aa: AAGPYSTNEKLF

v_call: TRBV6-5
clone_size: NA
d_call: NA
j_call: TRBJ1-2
cdr3_aa: ASSYSGVHGYT

v_call: TRBV9
clone_size: NA
d_call: NA
j_call: TRBJ1-6
cdr3_aa: ASSVGSSYNSPLH

v_call: TRBV28
clone_size: NA
d_call: NA
j_call: TRBJ2-2
cdr3_aa: ASSPYRRGKAGELF

v_call: TRBV11-2
clone_size: NA
d_call: NA
j_call: TRBJ2-5
cdr3_aa: ASSSGRETQY

v_call: TRBV12-3/TRBV12-4
clone_size: NA
d_call: NA
j_call: TRBJ2-1
cdr3_aa: ASSVSGFEQF

v_call: TRBV5-1
clone_size: once
d_call: NA
j_call: TRBJ1-2
cdr3_aa: ASSLQGFGYT

v_call: TRBV29-1
clone_size: NA
d_call: NA
j_call: TRBJ2-7
cdr3_aa: SVEEMGYEQY

v_call: TRBV6-1
clone_size: NA
d_call: NA
j_call: TRBJ2-1
cdr3_aa: ASSERADWDNEQF

v_call: TRBV5-1
clone_size: NA
d_call: NA
j_call: TRBJ1-1
cdr3_aa: ASSPGDSRGTEAF

v_call: TRBV2
clone_size: NA
d_call: NA
j_call: TRBJ1-1
cdr3_aa: ASSEGSLGGRVEAF

v_call: TRBV5-1
clone_size: NA
d_call: NA
j_call: TRBJ2-7
cdr3_aa: ASSWAGDSSYEQY

v_call: TRBV7-8
clone_size: NA
d_call: NA
j_call: TRBJ1-1
cdr3_aa: ASSPASRENTEAF

v_call: TRBV30
clone_size: NA
d_call: NA
j_call: TRBJ2-5
cdr3_aa: AWSSGVGQETQY

v_call: TRBV30
clone_size: NA
d_call: NA
j_call: TRBJ1-1
cdr3_aa: AWRAFKGGMRNTEAF

v_call: TRBV19
clone_size: NA
d_call: TRBD1
j_call: TRBJ1-6
cdr3_aa: ASSFDRGRESPLH

v_call: TRBV6-5
clone_size: once
d_call: TRBD1
j_call: TRBJ1-1
cdr3_aa: ASSYQLQGSNTEAF

v_call: TRBV7-9
clone_size: NA
d_call: NA
j_call: TRBJ2-7
cdr3_aa: ASSLGGAGEQY

v_call: TRBV7-2
clone_size: NA
d_call: NA
j_call: TRBJ1-3
cdr3_aa: ASSSRVAGNTIY

v_call: TRBV13
clone_size: once
d_call: NA
j_call: TRBJ2-7
cdr3_aa: ASSLDRNYEQY

v_call: TRBV6-5
clone_size: NA
d_call: NA
j_call: TRBJ2-7
cdr3_aa: ASRGSYEQY

v_call: TRBV6-1
clone_size: NA
d_call: TRBD1
j_call: TRBJ1-1
cdr3_aa: ASSERRTGVLAF

v_call: TRBV5-1
clone_size: NA
d_call: NA
j_call: TRBJ1-1
cdr3_aa: ASRVEDGFTEAF